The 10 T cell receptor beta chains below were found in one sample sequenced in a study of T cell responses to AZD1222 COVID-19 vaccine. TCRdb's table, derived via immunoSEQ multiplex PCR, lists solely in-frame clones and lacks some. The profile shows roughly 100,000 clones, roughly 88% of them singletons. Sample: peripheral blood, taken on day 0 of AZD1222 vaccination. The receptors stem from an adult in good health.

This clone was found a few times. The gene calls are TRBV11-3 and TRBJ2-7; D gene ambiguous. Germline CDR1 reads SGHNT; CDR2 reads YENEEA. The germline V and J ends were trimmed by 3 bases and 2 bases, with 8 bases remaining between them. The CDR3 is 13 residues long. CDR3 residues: CASSFWIPYEQYF. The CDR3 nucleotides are TGTGCCAGCAGCTTTTGGATTCCCTACGAGCAGTACTTC.

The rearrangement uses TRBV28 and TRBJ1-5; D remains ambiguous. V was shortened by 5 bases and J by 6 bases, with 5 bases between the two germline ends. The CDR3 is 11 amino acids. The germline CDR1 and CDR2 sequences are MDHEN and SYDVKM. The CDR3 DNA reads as TGTGCCAGCAGTCCCTCTCAGCCCCAGCATTTT. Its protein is CASSPSQPQHF.

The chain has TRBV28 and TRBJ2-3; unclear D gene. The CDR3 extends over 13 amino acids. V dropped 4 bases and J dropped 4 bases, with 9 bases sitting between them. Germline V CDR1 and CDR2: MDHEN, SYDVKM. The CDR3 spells CASSSQDPDTQYF. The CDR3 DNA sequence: TGTGCCAGCAGTTCCCAGGATCCAGATACGCAGTATTTT.

CDR3 DNA sequence: TGTGCCACCAGTAGGGGTTCTCAGCCCCAGCATTTT. Translating gives CATSRGSQPQHF. V usage is TRBV24-1 and J usage is TRBJ1-5, with D possibly TRBD1 on 5 matching bases. CDR1 and CDR2 (germline): KGHDR, SFDVKD. The CDR3 contains 12 residues. The germline V and J ends were trimmed by 6 bases and 6 bases, with 8 bases remaining between them.

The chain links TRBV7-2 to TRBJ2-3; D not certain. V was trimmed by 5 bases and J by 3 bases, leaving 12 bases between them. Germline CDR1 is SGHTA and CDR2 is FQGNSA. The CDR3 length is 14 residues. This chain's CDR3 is CASSPFAGTDTQYF. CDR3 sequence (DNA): TGTGCCAGCAGCCCGTTCGCCGGGACAGATACGCAGTATTTT.

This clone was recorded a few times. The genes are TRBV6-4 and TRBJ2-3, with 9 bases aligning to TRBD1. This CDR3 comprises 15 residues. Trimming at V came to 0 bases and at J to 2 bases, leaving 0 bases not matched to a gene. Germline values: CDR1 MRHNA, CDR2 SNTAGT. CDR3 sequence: CASSDSQGATDTQYF. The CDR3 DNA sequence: TGTGCCAGCAGTGACTCACAGGGGGCCACAGATACGCAGTATTTT.

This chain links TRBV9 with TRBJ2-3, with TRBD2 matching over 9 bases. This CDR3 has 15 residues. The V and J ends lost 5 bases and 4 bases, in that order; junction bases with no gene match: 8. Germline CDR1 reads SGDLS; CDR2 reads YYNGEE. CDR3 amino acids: CASSRSGRTPDTQYF. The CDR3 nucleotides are TGTGCCAGCAGTCGAAGCGGGAGGACCCCAGATACGCAGTATTTT.

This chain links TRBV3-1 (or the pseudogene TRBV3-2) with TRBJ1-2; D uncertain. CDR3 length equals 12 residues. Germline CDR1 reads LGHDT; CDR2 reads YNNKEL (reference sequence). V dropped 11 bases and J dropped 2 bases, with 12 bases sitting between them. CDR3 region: CAVSGRNYGYTF. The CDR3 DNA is TGTGCCGTATCGGGCAGAAACTATGGCTACACCTTC.

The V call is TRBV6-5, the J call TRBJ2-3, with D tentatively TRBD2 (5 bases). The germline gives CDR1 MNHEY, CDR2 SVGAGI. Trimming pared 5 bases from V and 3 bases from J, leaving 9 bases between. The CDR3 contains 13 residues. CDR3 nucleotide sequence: TGTGCCAGCAGTAGCCCGGGAACAGATACGCAGTATTTT. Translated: CASSSPGTDTQYF.

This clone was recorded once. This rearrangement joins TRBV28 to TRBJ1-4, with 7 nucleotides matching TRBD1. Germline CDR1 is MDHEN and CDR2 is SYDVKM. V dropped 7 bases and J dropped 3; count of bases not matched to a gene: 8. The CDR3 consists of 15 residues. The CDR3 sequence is CASKRGGLANEKLFF. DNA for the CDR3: TGTGCCAGCAAAAGAGGGGGCTTGGCTAATGAAAAACTGTTTTTT.